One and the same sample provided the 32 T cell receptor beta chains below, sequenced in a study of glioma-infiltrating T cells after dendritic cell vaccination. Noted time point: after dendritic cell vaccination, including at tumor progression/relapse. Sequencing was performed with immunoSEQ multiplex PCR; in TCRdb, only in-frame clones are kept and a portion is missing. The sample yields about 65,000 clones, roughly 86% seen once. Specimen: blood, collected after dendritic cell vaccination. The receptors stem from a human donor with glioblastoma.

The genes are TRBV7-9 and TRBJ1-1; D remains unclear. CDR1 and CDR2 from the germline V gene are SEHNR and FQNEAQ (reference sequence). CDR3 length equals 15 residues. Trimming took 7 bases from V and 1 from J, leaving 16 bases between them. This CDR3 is CASTLLGLGNTEAFF. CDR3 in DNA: TGTGCCAGCACCCTCCTCGGTCTAGGGAACACTGAAGCTTTCTTT.

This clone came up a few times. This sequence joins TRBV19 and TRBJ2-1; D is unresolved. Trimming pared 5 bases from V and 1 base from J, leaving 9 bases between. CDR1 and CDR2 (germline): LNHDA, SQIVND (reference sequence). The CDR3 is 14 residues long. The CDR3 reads CASSASSSYNEQFF. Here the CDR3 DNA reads TGTGCCAGTAGTGCGAGTTCGTCCTACAATGAGCAGTTCTTC.

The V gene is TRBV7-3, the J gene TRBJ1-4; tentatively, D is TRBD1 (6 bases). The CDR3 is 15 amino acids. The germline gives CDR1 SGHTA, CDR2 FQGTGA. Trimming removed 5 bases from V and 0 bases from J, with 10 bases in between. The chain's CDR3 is CASSPTGTTNEKLFF. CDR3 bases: TGTGCCAGCAGCCCAACAGGGACAACTAATGAAAAACTGTTTTTT.

Here the CDR3 reads CASSWGRGRQPQHF. CDR3 DNA: TGTGCCAGCAGCTGGGGCAGGGGGCGACAGCCCCAGCATTTT. V usage is TRBV5-6 and J usage is TRBJ1-5; 8 bases align to TRBD1. V shed 3 bases and J 7 bases; nucleotides not matched to a gene: 6. This CDR3 has 14 amino acids. Germline CDR1 is SGHDT and CDR2 is YYEEEE.

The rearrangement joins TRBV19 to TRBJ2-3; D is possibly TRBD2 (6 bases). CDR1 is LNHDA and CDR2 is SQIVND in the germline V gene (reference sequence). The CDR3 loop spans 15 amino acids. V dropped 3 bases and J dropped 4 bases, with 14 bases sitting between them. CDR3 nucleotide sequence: TGTGCCAGTAGTATCCAGCGCGGGGCAGCAGATACGCAGTATTTT. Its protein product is CASSIQRGAADTQYF.

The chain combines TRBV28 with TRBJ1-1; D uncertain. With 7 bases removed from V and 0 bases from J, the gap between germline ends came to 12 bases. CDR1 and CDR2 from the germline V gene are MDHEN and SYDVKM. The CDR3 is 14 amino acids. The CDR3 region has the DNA TGTGCCAGCACCCCCGGAGCGCTGAACACTGAAGCTTTCTTT. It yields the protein CASTPGALNTEAFF.

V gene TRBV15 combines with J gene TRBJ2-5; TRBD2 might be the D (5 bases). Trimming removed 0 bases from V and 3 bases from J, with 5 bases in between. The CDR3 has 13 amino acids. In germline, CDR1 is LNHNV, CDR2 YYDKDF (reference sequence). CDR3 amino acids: CATSREREETQYF. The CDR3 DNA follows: TGTGCCACCAGCAGAGAGAGGGAAGAGACCCAGTACTTC. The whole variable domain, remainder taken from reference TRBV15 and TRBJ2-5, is DAMVIQNPRYQVTQFGKPVTLSCSQTLNHNVMYWYQQKSSQAPKLLFHYYDKDFNNEADTPDNFQSRRPNTSFCFLDIRSPGLGDTAMYLCATSREREETQYFGPGTRLLVL.

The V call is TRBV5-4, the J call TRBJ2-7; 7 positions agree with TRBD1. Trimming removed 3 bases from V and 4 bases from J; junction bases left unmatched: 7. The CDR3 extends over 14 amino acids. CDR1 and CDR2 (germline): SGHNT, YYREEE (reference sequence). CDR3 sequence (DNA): TGTGCCAGCAGCTCCCCCGGGACAGTTTACGAGCAGTACTTC. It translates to CASSSPGTVYEQYF.

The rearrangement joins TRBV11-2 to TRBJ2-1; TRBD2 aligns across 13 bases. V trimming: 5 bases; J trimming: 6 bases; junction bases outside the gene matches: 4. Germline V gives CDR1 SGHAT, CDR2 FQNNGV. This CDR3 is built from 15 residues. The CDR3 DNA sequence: TGTGCCAGCAGCCTACGACTAGCGGGAGGCAATGAGCAGTTCTTC. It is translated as CASSLRLAGGNEQFF.

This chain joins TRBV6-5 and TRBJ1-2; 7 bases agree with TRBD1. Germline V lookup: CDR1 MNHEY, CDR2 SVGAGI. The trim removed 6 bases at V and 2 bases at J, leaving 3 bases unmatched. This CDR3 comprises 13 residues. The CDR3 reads CASRLGQNYGYTF. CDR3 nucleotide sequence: TGTGCCAGCAGATTGGGACAGAACTATGGCTACACCTTC.

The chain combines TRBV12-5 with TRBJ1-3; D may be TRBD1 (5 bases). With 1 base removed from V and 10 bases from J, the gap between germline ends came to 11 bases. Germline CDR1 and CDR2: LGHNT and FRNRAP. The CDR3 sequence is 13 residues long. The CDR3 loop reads CASGLDPGGTIYF. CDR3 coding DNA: TGTGCTAGTGGTTTGGACCCCGGGGGTACCATATATTTT.

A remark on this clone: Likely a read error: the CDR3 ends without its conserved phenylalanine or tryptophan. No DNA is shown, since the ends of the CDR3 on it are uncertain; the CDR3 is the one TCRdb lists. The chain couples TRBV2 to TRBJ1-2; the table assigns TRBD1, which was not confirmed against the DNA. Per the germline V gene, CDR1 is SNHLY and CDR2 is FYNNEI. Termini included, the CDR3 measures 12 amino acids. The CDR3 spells CASSADGTYPNY.

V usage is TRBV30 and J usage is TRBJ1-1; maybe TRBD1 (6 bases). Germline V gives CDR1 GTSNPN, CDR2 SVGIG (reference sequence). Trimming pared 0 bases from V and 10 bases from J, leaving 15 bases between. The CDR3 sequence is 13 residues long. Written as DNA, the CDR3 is TGTGCCTGGAGTGTACGCGGGGGGCTTGTAGCTTTCTTT. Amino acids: CAWSVRGGLVAFF.

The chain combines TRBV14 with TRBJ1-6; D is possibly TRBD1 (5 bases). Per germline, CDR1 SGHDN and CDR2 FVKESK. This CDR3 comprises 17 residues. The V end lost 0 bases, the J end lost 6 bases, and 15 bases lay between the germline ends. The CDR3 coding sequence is TGTGCCAGCAGCCAAGAAAGATGGGGCAGGGTTAATTCACCCCTCCACTTT. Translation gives CASSQERWGRVNSPLHF.

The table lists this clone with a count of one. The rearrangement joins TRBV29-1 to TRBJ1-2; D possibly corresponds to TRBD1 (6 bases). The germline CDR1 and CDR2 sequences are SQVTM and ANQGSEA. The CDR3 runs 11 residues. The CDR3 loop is CSVPGGNGYTF. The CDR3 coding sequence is TGCAGTGTCCCGGGGGGCAATGGCTACACCTTC.

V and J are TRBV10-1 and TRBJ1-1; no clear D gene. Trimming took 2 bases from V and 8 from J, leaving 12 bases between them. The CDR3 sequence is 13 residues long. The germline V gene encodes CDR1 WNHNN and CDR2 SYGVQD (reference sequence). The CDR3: CASSEGPVSEAFF. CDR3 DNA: TGCGCCAGCAGTGAGGGTCCAGTGTCAGAAGCTTTCTTT.

Here the CDR3 reads CASSTGQGGWFGYTF. The CDR3 nucleotides read TGTGCCAGCAGCACTGGACAGGGTGGGTGGTTTGGCTACACCTTC. The chain joins TRBV7-3 to TRBJ1-2; 8 bases line up with TRBD1. Germline V gene data show CDR1 as SGHTA and CDR2 as FQGTGA. With V trimmed by 5 bases and J by 7 bases, 12 bases remained unmatched. The CDR3 sequence is 15 residues long.

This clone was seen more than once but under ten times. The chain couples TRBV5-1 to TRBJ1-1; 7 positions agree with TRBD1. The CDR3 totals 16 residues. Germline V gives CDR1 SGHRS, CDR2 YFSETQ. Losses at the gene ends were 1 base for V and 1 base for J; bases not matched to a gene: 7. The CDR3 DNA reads TGCGCCAGCAGCTTGAATTTCAGGGGGAGGAACACTGAAGCTTTCTTT. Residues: CASSLNFRGRNTEAFF.

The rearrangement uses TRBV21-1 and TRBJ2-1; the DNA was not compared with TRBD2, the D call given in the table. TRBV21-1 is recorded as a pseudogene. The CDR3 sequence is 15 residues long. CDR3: CASSKEGTTYNEQFF. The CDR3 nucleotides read TGTGCCAGCAGCAAAGAGGGGACTACGTACAATGAGCAGTTCTTC.

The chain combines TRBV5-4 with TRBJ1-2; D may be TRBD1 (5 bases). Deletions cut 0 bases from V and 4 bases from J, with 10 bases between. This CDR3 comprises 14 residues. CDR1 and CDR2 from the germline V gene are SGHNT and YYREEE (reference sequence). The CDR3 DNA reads TGTGCCAGCAGCTTGGGGAGGGGCCCCTATGGCTACACCTTC. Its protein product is CASSLGRGPYGYTF.

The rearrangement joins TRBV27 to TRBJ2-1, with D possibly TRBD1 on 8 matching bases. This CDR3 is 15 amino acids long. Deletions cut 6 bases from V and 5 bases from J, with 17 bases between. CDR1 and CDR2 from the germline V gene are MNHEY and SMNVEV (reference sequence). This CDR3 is CASSSTGGGNNEQFF. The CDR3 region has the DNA TGTGCCAGCAGCAGTACAGGGGGGGGGAACAATGAGCAGTTCTTC.

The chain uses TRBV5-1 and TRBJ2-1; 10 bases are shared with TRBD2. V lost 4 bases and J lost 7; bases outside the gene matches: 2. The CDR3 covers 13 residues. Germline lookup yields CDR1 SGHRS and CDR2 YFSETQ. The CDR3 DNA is TGCGCCAGCAGCCTGGGACTAGCGAATGAGCAGTTCTTC. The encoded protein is CASSLGLANEQFF.

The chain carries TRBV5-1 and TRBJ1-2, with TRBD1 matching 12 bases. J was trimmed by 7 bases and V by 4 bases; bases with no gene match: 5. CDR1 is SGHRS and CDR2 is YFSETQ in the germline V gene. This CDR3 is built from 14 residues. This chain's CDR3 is CASSQGQGARGYTF. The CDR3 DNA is TGCGCCAGCAGCCAGGGACAGGGGGCGCGTGGCTACACCTTC.

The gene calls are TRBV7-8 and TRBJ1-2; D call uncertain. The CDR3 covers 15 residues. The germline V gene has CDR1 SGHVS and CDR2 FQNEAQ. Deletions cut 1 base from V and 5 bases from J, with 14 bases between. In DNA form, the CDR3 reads TGTGCCAGCAGCTTAGAATGGAGCGGTTCATATGGCTACACCTTC. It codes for CASSLEWSGSYGYTF.

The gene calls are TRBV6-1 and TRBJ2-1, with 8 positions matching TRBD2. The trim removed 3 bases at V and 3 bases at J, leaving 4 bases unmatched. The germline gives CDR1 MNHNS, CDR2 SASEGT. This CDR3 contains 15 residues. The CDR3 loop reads CASSDREGRYNEQFF. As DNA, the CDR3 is TGTGCCAGCAGTGACCGGGAGGGCCGCTACAATGAGCAGTTCTTC.

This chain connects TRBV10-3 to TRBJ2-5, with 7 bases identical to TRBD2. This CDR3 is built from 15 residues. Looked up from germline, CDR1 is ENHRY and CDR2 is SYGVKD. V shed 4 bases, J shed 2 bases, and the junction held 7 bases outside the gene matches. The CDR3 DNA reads TGTGCCATCAGTGCGGGTAGCGGGTCTCAAGAGACCCAGTACTTC. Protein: CAISAGSGSQETQYF.

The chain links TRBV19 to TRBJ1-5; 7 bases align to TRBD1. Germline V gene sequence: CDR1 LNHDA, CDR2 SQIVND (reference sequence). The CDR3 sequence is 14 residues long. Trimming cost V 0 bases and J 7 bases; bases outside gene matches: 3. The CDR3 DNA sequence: TGTGCCAGTAGTATAGACCAGGGACAGCAGCCCCAGCATTTT. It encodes CASSIDQGQQPQHF.

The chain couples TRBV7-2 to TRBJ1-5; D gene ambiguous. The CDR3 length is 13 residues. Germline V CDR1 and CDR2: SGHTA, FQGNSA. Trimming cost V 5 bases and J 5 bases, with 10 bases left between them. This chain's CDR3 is CASSTRSDQPQHF. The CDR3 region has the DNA TGTGCCAGCAGCACCCGATCAGATCAGCCCCAGCATTTT.

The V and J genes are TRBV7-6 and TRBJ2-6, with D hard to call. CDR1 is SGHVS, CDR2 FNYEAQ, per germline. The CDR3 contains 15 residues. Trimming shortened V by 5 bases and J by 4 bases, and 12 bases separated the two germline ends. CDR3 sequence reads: CASSPKMPGANVLTF. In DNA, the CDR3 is TGTGCCAGCAGCCCTAAAATGCCAGGGGCCAACGTCCTGACTTTC. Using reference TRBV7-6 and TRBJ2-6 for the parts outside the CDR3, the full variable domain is GAGVSQSPRYKVTKRGQDVALRCDPISGHVSLYWYRQALGQGPEFLTYFNYEAQQDKSGLPNDRFSAERPEGSISTLTIQRTEQRDSAMYRCASSPKMPGANVLTFGAGSRLTVL.

CDR3 residues: CASSVEWTGYSSGANVLTF. The CDR3 DNA follows: TGTGCCAGCAGCGTAGAATGGACAGGCTACAGCTCTGGGGCCAACGTCCTGACTTTC. V and J are TRBV9 and TRBJ2-6, with 7 bases fitting TRBD1. Germline V lookup: CDR1 SGDLS, CDR2 YYNGEE. V trimming: 0 bases; J trimming: 0 bases; junction bases outside the gene matches: 9. CDR3 size: 19 residues.

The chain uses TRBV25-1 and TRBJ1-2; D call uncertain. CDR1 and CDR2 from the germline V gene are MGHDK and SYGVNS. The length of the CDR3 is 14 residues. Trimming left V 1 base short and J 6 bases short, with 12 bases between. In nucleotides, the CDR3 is TGTGCCAGCAGTGAATTTTGGGGAGGCAATGGCTACACCTTC. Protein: CASSEFWGGNGYTF.

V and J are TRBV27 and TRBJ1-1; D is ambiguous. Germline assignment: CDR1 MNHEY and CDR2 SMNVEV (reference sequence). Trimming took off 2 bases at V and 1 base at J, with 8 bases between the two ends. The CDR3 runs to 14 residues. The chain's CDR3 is CASSLEGRNTEAFF. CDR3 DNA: TGTGCCAGCAGTTTAGAGGGCAGGAACACTGAAGCTTTCTTT.